These 6 T cell receptor beta chains were all obtained from the same sample, sequenced in a study of cytomegalovirus exposure and HLA in healthy donors. With 60 Vbeta and 13 Jbeta primers, the PCR was carried out. Produced via immunoSEQ multiplex PCR; TCRdb's table is partial and in-frame only. Among about 64,000 clones listed, 85% were seen once. Material for sequencing was PBMCs. The receptors stem from a female donor in good health and CMV-seronegative.

The chain carries TRBV27 and TRBJ2-7; tentative D call: TRBD1 (6 bases). This CDR3 contains 13 residues. Germline CDR1 reads MNHEY; CDR2 reads SMNVEV (reference sequence). Trimming pared 3 bases from V and 1 base from J, leaving 7 bases between. The CDR3 reads CASSFGQSYEQYF. The CDR3 DNA follows: TGTGCCAGCAGTTTCGGACAGTCCTACGAGCAGTACTTC.

The chain combines TRBV18 with TRBJ2-3; TRBD2 matches 12 bases. The length of the CDR3 is 15 residues. Losses at the gene ends were 3 bases for V and 4 bases for J; bases not matched to a gene: 2. Per the germline V gene, CDR1 is KGHSH and CDR2 is LQKENI. The CDR3 DNA reads as TGTGCCAGCTCACCGACTAGCGGGGGAGCAGATACGCAGTATTTT. Its translation: CASSPTSGGADTQYF.

This chain links TRBV6-5 with TRBJ1-6, with TRBD1 identical over 7 bases. With V trimmed by 4 bases and J by 10 bases, 7 bases remained unmatched. The CDR3 has 14 amino acids. Germline CDR1 and CDR2: MNHEY and SVGAGI. The CDR3 region has the DNA TGTGCCAGCAGTTTCAGGCAGGGGGAATCACCCCTCCACTTT. Translation: CASSFRQGESPLHF.

The rearrangement links TRBV15 to TRBJ2-7; D remains unclear. CDR1 LNHNV and CDR2 YYDKDF come from the germline V gene (reference sequence). V was cut by 0 bases and J by 0 bases, with 6 bases left in between. CDR3 length equals 14 residues. The CDR3 loop is CATSRDRSSYEQYF. The DNA for the CDR3 is TGTGCCACCAGCAGAGACCGGAGCTCCTACGAGCAGTACTTC.

The gene calls are TRBV10-2 and TRBJ1-5; 10 positions match TRBD1. V shed 6 bases, J shed 4 bases, and the junction held 6 bases outside the gene matches. The CDR3 consists of 15 residues. Germline V gene sequence: CDR1 WSHSY, CDR2 SAAADI. In DNA form, the CDR3 reads TGCGCCAGCAGCCACCGGGACAGGGGAAATCAGCCCCAGCATTTT. This codes for CASSHRDRGNQPQHF.

The chain joins TRBV28 to TRBJ1-4, with a possible D match to TRBD1 (6 bases). The CDR3 length is 13 residues. Germline CDR1 reads MDHEN; CDR2 reads SYDVKM. V dropped 6 bases and J dropped 8 bases, with 13 bases sitting between them. In DNA, the CDR3 is TGTGCCAGCAGCCAAACAGGGTCCGAAAAACTGTTTTTT. It translates to CASSQTGSEKLFF.